The rows below give T cell receptor beta chains drawn from one sample of a study of blood T cells in healthy people across ages. One entry per CDR3 protein results from TCRdb running MiXCR on the 5' RACE reads. Among hundreds of thousands of distinct CDR3 sequences, 45% to 50% were seen once, and the ten largest hold roughly 30%. Sequencing was performed on blood. These receptor sequences come from a woman aged 60-75 years in good health. CDR3s include the opening cysteine and the closing phenylalanine or tryptophan. D genes are given only for firm matches. Not every row has a clone size; where given, it reads once, few, many or a size class.

j_call,d_call,clone_size,v_call,cdr3_aa,cdr3_nt
TRBJ1-1,TRBD1,-,TRBV12-3/TRBV12-4,CASSIVRGQNTEAFF,TGTGCCAGCAGTATCGTCAGGGGGCAGAACACTGAAGCTTTCTTT
TRBJ1-2,TRBD1,-,TRBV27,CASSTGGRGYTF,TGTGCCAGCAGCACAGGGGGCCGGGGCTACACCTTC
TRBJ2-7,TRBD1,few,TRBV7-2,CASSYGQVHSYEQYF,TGTGCCAGCAGCTATGGACAGGTCCACTCCTACGAGCAGTACTTC
TRBJ2-7,-,few,TRBV28,CASSSKDSYEQYF,TGTGCCAGCAGTTCTAAGGACTCGTACGAGCAGTACTTC
TRBJ2-1,-,-,TRBV6-5,CASSDDAAYNEQFF,TGTGCCAGCAGTGACGACGCGGCCTACAATGAGCAGTTCTTC
TRBJ2-7,TRBD1,-,TRBV7-2,CASSLVWTGSEQYF,TGTGCCAGCAGCCTAGTCTGGACAGGGAGTGAGCAGTACTTC
TRBJ2-1,-,-,TRBV5-1,CACKEGGARSEQFF,TGCGCCTGCAAAGAGGGGGGGGCCCGTAGTGAGCAGTTCTTC
TRBJ2-3,TRBD2,-,TRBV25-1,CASSKAGIGNTQYF,TGTGCCAGCAGTAAAGCGGGAATAGGGAATACGCAGTATTTT
TRBJ2-4,TRBD1,once,TRBV28,CASSLSWDSLYF,TGTGCCAGCAGTTTATCGTGGGACAGCCTGTACTTC
TRBJ2-7,TRBD1,-,TRBV24-1,CATVGAQGANYEQYF,TGTGCCACCGTGGGGGCACAGGGGGCCAACTACGAGCAGTACTTC
TRBJ2-3,-,-,TRBV7-2,CASSFRGLRTDTQYF,TGTGCCAGCAGCTTTCGGGGACTCCGCACAGATACGCAGTATTTT
TRBJ2-3,TRBD2,-,TRBV20-1,CSAISGTSDTQYF,TGCAGTGCGATTAGCGGGACTTCAGATACGCAGTATTTT
TRBJ2-1,TRBD2,few,TRBV5-1,CASSLALTSTYGDNEQFF,TGCGCCAGCAGCTTGGCGTTGACTAGCACCTACGGAGACAATGAGCAGTTCTTC
TRBJ2-7,-,few,TRBV3-1,CASSQGLPRFYEQYF,TGTGCCAGCAGCCAAGGTTTACCACGCTTCTACGAGCAGTACTTC
TRBJ2-4,TRBD1,-,TRBV20-1,CSARDRQGAFHSSYNEQYF,TGCAGTGCTAGAGATAGACAGGGGGCTTTTCACAGCTCCTACAATGAGCAGTACTTC
TRBJ2-1,-,-,TRBV25-1,CASSGAFEQFF,TGTGCCAGCAGCGGCGCGTTTGAGCAGTTCTTC
TRBJ2-2,TRBD2,-,TRBV7-8,CASSRFIAGGYTGELFF,TGTGCCAGCAGTCGATTTATAGCGGGAGGGTACACCGGGGAGCTGTTTTTT
TRBJ2-7,-,-,TRBV27,CASSLKGFQDLDEQYF,TGTGCCAGCAGTTTAAAAGGGTTCCAAGACCTTGACGAGCAGTACTTC
TRBJ2-7,-,-,TRBV29-1,CSVELGYEQYF,TGCAGCGTTGAATTGGGCTACGAGCAGTACTTC
TRBJ2-1,-,-,TRBV5-1,CASSLVAGSNEQFF,TGCGCCAGCAGCTTGGTAGCCGGGAGCAATGAGCAGTTCTTC
TRBJ2-1,-,-,TRBV20-1,CSARSPLAPYNEQFF,TGCAGTGCTAGAAGTCCACTAGCTCCCTACAATGAGCAGTTCTTC
TRBJ2-3,-,few,TRBV13,CASTPRGTDTQYF,TGTGCCAGCACCCCTAGGGGCACAGATACGCAGTATTTT
TRBJ2-7,-,-,TRBV18,CASSPGGPGKDEQYF,TGTGCCAGCTCCCCCGGAGGCCCAGGGAAAGACGAGCAGTACTTC
TRBJ2-1,-,-,TRBV20-1,CSARDPGRQRNEQFF,TGCAGTGCTAGAGATCCTGGTAGACAACGCAATGAGCAGTTCTTC
TRBJ2-7,TRBD1,-,TRBV10-2,CASLRKRTGSYEQYF,TGCGCCAGCCTGAGGAAAAGGACAGGCTCCTACGAGCAGTACTTC
TRBJ2-7,-,few,TRBV28,CASSPGTLSSYEQYF,TGTGCCAGCAGCCCCGGGACTTTGAGCTCCTACGAGCAGTACTTC
TRBJ2-5,-,-,TRBV5-1,CASSFGGGVPIQETQYF,TGCGCCAGCAGCTTTGGAGGGGGCGTGCCTATTCAAGAGACCCAGTACTTC
TRBJ2-1,-,few,TRBV12-3/TRBV12-4,CASSRTEQFF,TGTGCCAGCAGTCGGACAGAGCAGTTCTTC
TRBJ2-7,-,many,TRBV12-3/TRBV12-4,CASSLQGGYEQYF,TGTGCCAGCAGCTTACAGGGAGGCTACGAGCAGTACTTC
TRBJ1-2,TRBD1,-,TRBV11-2,CASSPIRQGGNYGYTF,TGTGCCAGCAGCCCAATAAGACAGGGGGGAAACTATGGCTACACCTTC
TRBJ2-7,TRBD2,few,TRBV4-3,CASSHVAGESYEQYF,TGCGCCAGCAGCCATGTAGCGGGAGAATCCTACGAGCAGTACTTC
TRBJ2-7,-,-,TRBV6-2/TRBV6-3,CASTRTGIIYEQYF,TGTGCCAGCACCCGGACGGGAATAATCTACGAGCAGTACTTC
TRBJ2-3,TRBD2,many,TRBV29-1,CSVSLSGSRADTQYF,TGCAGCGTCTCACTCAGCGGGAGTCGGGCAGATACGCAGTATTTT
TRBJ2-7,-,-,TRBV20-1,CSASAYGNEQYF,TGCAGTGCTAGTGCATATGGGAATGAGCAGTACTTC
TRBJ2-5,-,-,TRBV6-5,CASSYSTVGGETQYF,TGTGCCAGCAGTTACTCGACGGTAGGGGGTGAGACCCAGTACTTC
TRBJ2-7,-,-,TRBV27,CASSPTDSYEQYF,TGTGCCAGCAGTCCCACCGACTCCTACGAGCAGTACTTC
TRBJ2-5,-,many,TRBV20-1,CSARERSETQYF,TGCAGTGCTAGGGAGCGTAGCGAGACCCAGTACTTC
TRBJ2-4,-,-,TRBV27,CASSSLALAKNIQYF,TGTGCCAGCAGTTCCCTAGCGTTAGCCAAAAACATTCAGTACTTC
TRBJ2-7,-,few,TRBV20-1,CSASSGQDYEQYF,TGCAGTGCTAGTTCCGGGCAGGACTACGAGCAGTACTTC
TRBJ1-2,-,-,TRBV6-2/TRBV6-3,CASNDGRRLNYGYTF,TGTGCCAGCAATGATGGCAGACGACTTAACTATGGCTACACCTTC
TRBJ1-6,-,-,TRBV4-2,CASSQTYGVANSPLHF,TGTGCCAGCAGCCAGACCTATGGGGTGGCTAATTCACCCCTCCACTTT
TRBJ1-4,TRBD1,-,TRBV7-2,CASSSGQGTATNEKLFF,TGTGCCAGCAGCTCCGGACAGGGGACTGCAACTAATGAAAAACTGTTTTTT
TRBJ2-3,-,-,TRBV5-4,CASSDGNTDTQYF,TGTGCCAGCAGCGACGGGAACACAGATACGCAGTATTTT
TRBJ2-3,-,few,TRBV29-1,CSVEGPRIDTQYF,TGCAGCGTTGAAGGCCCCCGGATAGATACGCAGTATTTT
TRBJ2-1,-,-,TRBV3-1,CASSQEGRRADEQFF,TGTGCCAGCAGCCAAGAGGGCCGAAGGGCCGATGAGCAGTTCTTC
TRBJ1-1,-,few,TRBV18,CASSRDGDFNTEAFF,TGTGCCAGCTCGCGGGACGGGGACTTTAACACTGAAGCTTTCTTT
TRBJ2-3,TRBD1,few,TRBV10-3,CATSTGVVADTQYF,TGTGCCACATCCACAGGGGTAGTCGCAGATACGCAGTATTTT
TRBJ2-5,TRBD2,-,TRBV20-1,CSAREGTSGYQETQYF,TGCAGTGCTAGAGAGGGGACTAGCGGCTACCAAGAGACCCAGTACTTC
TRBJ1-1,-,few,TRBV12-3/TRBV12-4,CASSSSGRRTEAFF,TGTGCCAGCAGTTCGTCAGGCCGTCGCACTGAAGCTTTCTTT
TRBJ1-1,-,few,TRBV12-3/TRBV12-4,CANSKGGTEAFF,TGTGCCAACTCGAAAGGCGGCACTGAAGCTTTCTTT
TRBJ2-3,-,few,TRBV18,CASSTWGTDTQYF,TGTGCCAGCTCTACATGGGGCACAGATACGCAGTATTTT
TRBJ2-2,-,-,TRBV20-1,CSARRDLNTGELFF,TGCAGTGCTAGGCGGGACTTGAACACCGGGGAGCTGTTTTTT
TRBJ2-5,-,few,TRBV28,CASSTTLRGGQETQYF,TGTGCCAGCAGCACGACCCTCAGGGGGGGTCAAGAGACCCAGTACTTC
TRBJ2-7,TRBD1,-,TRBV2,CAGGAGTGAYEQYF,TGTGCCGGAGGCGCAGGGACAGGGGCCTACGAGCAGTACTTC
TRBJ2-7,-,-,TRBV28,CAARKPLGTYEQYF,TGTGCCGCCCGTAAACCCCTTGGTACCTACGAGCAGTACTTC
TRBJ2-5,TRBD2,-,TRBV20-1,CSAREAGARKEQYF,TGCAGTGCTAGGGAAGCGGGAGCGAGAAAAGAGCAGTACTTC
TRBJ1-2,TRBD1,-,TRBV10-3,CAINAARTGYGYTF,TGTGCCATCAATGCCGCCCGGACAGGGTATGGCTACACCTTC
TRBJ1-6,-,few,TRBV28,CASSLGSYNSPLHF,TGTGCCAGCAGTCTAGGAAGTTATAATTCACCCCTCCACTTT
TRBJ2-1,TRBD1,few,TRBV27,CASSFVGTENEQFF,TGTGCCAGCAGTTTTGTAGGGACAGAAAATGAGCAGTTCTTC